One sample yielded the 8 T cell receptor beta chains listed below, sequenced in a study of CD8+ T cells in alopecia areata. Extraction and reverse transcription of RNA yielded cDNA as the sequencing template. Method: immunoSEQ multiplex PCR; TCRdb's copy keeps in-frame clones and lacks some. Of approximately 280,000 clones in the sample, about three fifths were seen once. Treatment here: oral pan-JAK inhibitor, 5-10 mg twice daily. Sequencing used CD4+ T cells sorted from blood, obtained at week 24, from a patient treated with tofacitinib. Receptor source: a human donor with alopecia areata.

The chain uses TRBV5-5 and TRBJ2-7; possibly TRBD2 for D (6 bases). Trimming stripped 1 base from V and 7 bases from J, with 12 bases between. Germline V CDR1 and CDR2: SGHKS, YYEKEE (reference sequence). The CDR3 length is 13 residues. The CDR3 reads CASSLWRDWEQYF. The CDR3 bases are TGTGCCAGCAGCTTGTGGAGGGACTGGGAGCAGTACTTC.

This clone has at least ten counts. The chain carries TRBV7-9 and TRBJ2-2; the D gene is possibly TRBD1 (6 bases). V dropped 1 base and J dropped 9 bases, with 18 bases sitting between them. The CDR3 has 16 amino acids. The V gene's germline CDR1 is SEHNR and CDR2 FQNEAQ (reference sequence). CDR3 sequence: CASSLGRQGKIRELFF. The CDR3 region has the DNA TGTGCCAGCAGCTTAGGTCGGCAGGGGAAAATCCGGGAGCTGTTTTTT.

This clone occurred a few times. This sequence joins TRBV2 and TRBJ2-4, with TRBD1 matching over 7 bases. V trimming: 6 bases; J trimming: 3 bases; junction bases outside the gene matches: 11. Germline V gives CDR1 SNHLY, CDR2 FYNNEI. There are 16 residues in the CDR3. In nucleotides, the CDR3 is TGTGCCAGCAGCCAGAGACAGGGATTAGTCAAAAACATTCAGTACTTC. Translating gives CASSQRQGLVKNIQYF. Full variable domain (outside the CDR3, taken from reference TRBV2 and TRBJ2-4): EPEVTQTPSHQVTQMGQEVILRCVPISNHLYFYWYRQILGQKVEFLVSFYNNEISEKSEIFDDQFSVERPDGSNFTLKIRSTKLEDSAMYFCASSQRQGLVKNIQYFGAGTRLSVL.

V is TRBV4-3 and J is TRBJ1-2; D not resolved. The length of the CDR3 is 14 residues. V lost 2 bases, J lost 3 bases, and 10 bases lay in between. From germline, CDR1 is LGHNA and CDR2 YSLEER. CDR3 sequence (DNA): TGCGCCAGCAGCCAACAGACCCAGGACTATGGCTACACCTTC. Residues: CASSQQTQDYGYTF.

This clone was counted only a few times. This chain links TRBV15 with TRBJ1-1, with no clear D. CDR1 LNHNV and CDR2 YYDKDF come from the germline V gene (reference sequence). Deletions cut 0 bases from V and 1 base from J, with 15 bases between. The CDR3 runs to 17 residues. CDR3 nucleotides: TGTGCCACCAGCAGAGATCTACGTCGTAGGGCGAACACTGAAGCTTTCTTT. Amino acids: CATSRDLRRRANTEAFF.

V usage is TRBV28 and J usage is TRBJ2-5, with D unresolved. V lost 8 bases and J lost 4, with 11 bases in between. This CDR3 has 12 amino acids. The V gene's germline CDR1 is MDHEN and CDR2 SYDVKM. CDR3 in DNA: TGTGCCAGCCGTGGGCTTGGAGAGACCCAGTACTTC. This encodes CASRGLGETQYF.

The chain uses TRBV25-1 and TRBJ2-7, with D uncertain. The CDR3 is 13 residues long. Germline CDR1 and CDR2: MGHDK and SYGVNS. Trimming pared 3 bases from V and 3 bases from J, leaving 9 bases between. The CDR3 DNA reads TGTGCCAGCAGTGATTCATGGGGCTACGAGCAGTACTTC. Residues: CASSDSWGYEQYF.

The J gene is TRBJ1-6, the V gene TRBV5-6, with TRBD1 matching 8 bases. The CDR3 has 14 amino acids. Germline values: CDR1 SGHDT, CDR2 YYEEEE. Trimming at V came to 1 base and at J to 10 bases, leaving 4 bases not matched to a gene. The CDR3 reads CASSLRDRQSPLHF. The CDR3 region has the DNA TGTGCCAGCAGCTTGCGGGACAGGCAATCACCCCTCCACTTT. Supplemented by reference TRBV5-6 and TRBJ1-6, the full variable domain reads DAGVTQSPTHLIKTRGQQVTLRCSPKSGHDTVSWYQQALGQGPQFIFQYYEEEERQRGNFPDRFSGHQFPNYSSELNVNALLLGDSALYLCASSLRDRQSPLHFGNGTRLTVT.